This is a list of T cell receptor beta chains from one sample in a study of blood T cell repertoires in COVID-19. The repertoire was sequenced with immunoSEQ multiplex PCR; TCRdb's copy has only in-frame clones and lacks some. The sample includes roughly 390,000 clones, over 75% seen only once; the top ten take about 10%. Sequenced material: peripheral blood. These receptors all come from a woman aged 25 to 39 with COVID-19, enrolled during active disease. Each CDR3 is given with its conserved first and last residue. D genes are given only for firm matches. Part of the rows lack a size; the others show once, few, many or a class for expanded clones.

D,V,length,size,J,CDR3,DNA
TRBD2,TRBV6-1,15,-,TRBJ2-1,CASSEVAGEVYEQFF,TGTGCCAGCAGTGAAGTAGCGGGAGAGGTCTATGAGCAGTTCTTC
-,TRBV28,15,-,TRBJ2-7,CASSLRPLRRTEQYF,TGTGCCAGCAGCCTTAGGCCCCTTAGGAGGACTGAGCAGTACTTC
TRBD1,TRBV5-4,16,once,TRBJ1-3,CASSRPRTGTGNTIYF,TGTGCCAGCAGCCGACCCCGGACAGGGACTGGAAACACCATATATTTT
-,TRBV2,16,-,TRBJ2-3,CASSLLNQGRTDTQYF,TGTGCCAGCAGTCTCCTAAACCAGGGAAGGACAGATACGCAGTATTTT
TRBD1,TRBV19,14,-,TRBJ2-1,CASSMGTGYNEQFF,TGTGCCAGTAGTATGGGGACAGGGTACAATGAGCAGTTCTTC
TRBD1,TRBV5-6,14,once,TRBJ2-5,CASSPDRGIETQYF,TGTGCCAGCAGCCCGGACAGGGGAATAGAGACCCAGTACTTC
-,TRBV2,15,-,TRBJ1-4,CASNHGKQRGEKLFF,TGTGCCAGCAACCACGGGAAACAGCGTGGTGAAAAACTGTTTTTT
-,TRBV2,13,-,TRBJ2-1,CASTGPARGEQFF,TGTGCCAGCACCGGTCCCGCCCGGGGTGAGCAGTTCTTC
-,TRBV21-1,16,-,TRBJ2-7,CASSKLVTGGDYEQYF,TGTGCCAGCAGCAAACTGGTTACGGGAGGTGACTACGAGCAGTACTTC
TRBD2,TRBV5-6,15,-,TRBJ2-1,CASSSTSGRYNEQFF,TGTGCCAGCAGCTCCACTAGCGGGAGATACAATGAGCAGTTCTTC
-,TRBV29-1,13,-,TRBJ2-3,CSVDGTDGYTQYF,TGCAGCGTTGACGGAACAGATGGGTATACGCAGTATTTT
-,TRBV20-1,11,-,TRBJ2-5,CSAELSETQYF,TGCAGTGCCGAGTTATCAGAGACCCAGTACTTC
-,TRBV6-5,12,-,TRBJ2-7,CASGGSSYEQYF,TGTGCCAGTGGGGGGAGCTCCTACGAGCAGTACTTC
-,TRBV6-5,14,-,TRBJ1-2,CASSYSTRAYGYTF,TGTGCCAGCAGTTACTCCACCAGGGCCTATGGCTACACCTTC
TRBD2,TRBV5-1,18,once,TRBJ2-7,CASSLGLAGGKSSYEQYF,TGCGCCAGCAGCTTGGGACTAGCGGGTGGTAAAAGCTCCTACGAGCAGTACTTC
TRBD1,TRBV30,16,-,TRBJ1-6,CAWSADRGPYNSPLHF,TGTGCCTGGAGCGCTGACAGGGGGCCATATAATTCACCCCTCCACTTT
TRBD2,TRBV7-3,16,-,TRBJ2-1,CASSLFGGRGYNEQFF,TGTGCCAGCAGCTTATTTGGCGGGAGGGGATACAATGAGCAGTTCTTC
TRBD1,TRBV11-3,15,-,TRBJ2-5,CASSPRQGGMETQYF,TGTGCCAGCAGCCCCCGACAGGGGGGGATGGAGACCCAGTACTTC
TRBD2,TRBV4-2,19,-,TRBJ2-4,CASSRGGGSTSHLTEFQYF,TGTGCCAGCAGCCGAGGAGGAGGTTCGACTAGCCATTTGACCGAGTTTCAGTACTTC
-,TRBV4-1,11,-,TRBJ2-1,CASSQEGEEFF,TGCGCCAGCAGCCAAGAAGGAGAAGAGTTCTTC
-,TRBV6-2/TRBV6-3,18,-,TRBJ1-1,CASSYSKDRLNMNTEAFF,TGTGCCAGCAGTTACTCGAAAGACAGGTTGAACATGAACACTGAAGCTTTCTTT
TRBD2,TRBV3-1/TRBV3-2,15,-,TRBJ2-2,CASSQSGSGAGELFF,TGTGCCAGCAGCCAGAGCGGGAGCGGGGCCGGGGAGCTGTTTTTT
TRBD2,TRBV11-2,16,few,TRBJ2-1,CASSLELAGVQNEQFF,TGTGCCAGCAGCTTAGAACTAGCGGGAGTGCAAAATGAGCAGTTCTTC
-,TRBV7-3,11,few,TRBJ2-1,CASGYNNEQFF,TGTGCCAGCGGCTACAACAATGAGCAGTTCTTC
TRBD1,TRBV19,13,-,TRBJ1-1,CASSYSQGAMAFF,TGTGCCAGTAGTTATTCACAGGGGGCTATGGCTTTCTTT
-,TRBV30,13,-,TRBJ1-5,CAWSGRNNQPQHF,TGTGCCTGGAGTGGGCGGAACAATCAGCCCCAGCATTTT
-,TRBV9,17,-,TRBJ1-4,CASSAGDDAAFNEKLFF,TGTGCCAGCAGCGCGGGAGATGACGCCGCCTTTAATGAAAAACTGTTTTTT
TRBD1,TRBV24-1,13,-,TRBJ2-5,CATSDRVRETQYF,TGTGCCACCTCGGACAGGGTTCGAGAGACCCAGTACTTC
TRBD1,TRBV7-9,15,-,TRBJ2-1,CASSHGQGTYNEQFF,TGTGCCAGCAGCCACGGACAGGGAACCTACAATGAGCAGTTCTTC
TRBD2,TRBV11-2,15,-,TRBJ2-1,CASGRGRAMGNEQFF,TGTGCCAGCGGCCGCGGGAGGGCGATGGGTAATGAGCAGTTCTTC
-,TRBV10-3,14,-,TRBJ2-7,CAISDPDRNYEQYF,TGTGCCATCAGTGACCCAGACAGAAACTACGAGCAGTACTTC
TRBD1,TRBV28,15,-,TRBJ1-5,CASSLWTGGNQPQHF,TGTGCCAGCAGTTTATGGACAGGGGGAAATCAGCCCCAGCATTTT
-,TRBV18,12,-,TRBJ1-1,CASSPGATEAFF,TGTGCCAGCTCACCAGGGGCCACTGAAGCTTTCTTT
TRBD1,TRBV2,13,-,TRBJ2-7,CASSEVQGAGVEF,TGTGCCAGCAGTGAAGTTCAGGGGGCCGGAGTGGAGTTC
-,TRBV27,14,-,TRBJ2-1,CASSFRGMGDEQFF,TGTGCCAGCAGTTTTCGCGGGATGGGAGATGAGCAGTTCTTC